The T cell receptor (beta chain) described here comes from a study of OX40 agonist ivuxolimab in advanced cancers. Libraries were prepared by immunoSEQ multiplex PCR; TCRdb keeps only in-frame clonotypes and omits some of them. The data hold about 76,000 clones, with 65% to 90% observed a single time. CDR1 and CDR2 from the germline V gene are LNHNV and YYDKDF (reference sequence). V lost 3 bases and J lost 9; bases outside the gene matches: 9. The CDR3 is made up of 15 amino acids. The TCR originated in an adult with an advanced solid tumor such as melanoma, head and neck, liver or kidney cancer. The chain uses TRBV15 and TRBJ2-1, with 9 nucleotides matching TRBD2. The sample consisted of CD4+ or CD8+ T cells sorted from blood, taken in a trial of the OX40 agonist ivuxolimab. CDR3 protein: CATSRGGGANVEQFF. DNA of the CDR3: TGTGCCACCAGCAGGGGCGGGGGGGCCAATGTTGAGCAGTTCTTC. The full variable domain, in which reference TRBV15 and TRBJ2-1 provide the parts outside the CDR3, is DAMVIQNPRYQVTQFGKPVTLSCSQTLNHNVMYWYQQKSSQAPKLLFHYYDKDFNNEADTPDNFQSRRPNTSFCFLDIRSPGLGDTAMYLCATSRGGGANVEQFFGPGTRLTVL.